This is a list of T cell receptor beta chains from one sample in a study of control samples from healthy donors and cancer patients. Using immunoSEQ multiplex PCR, the repertoire was profiled, and TCRdb retains in-frame clones only, with some absent. Of approximately 97,000 clones detected, 85% appear once; the ten largest clones hold approximately 20%. The sample taken for sequencing was blood. The origin of the receptors is a young man in good health. Both conserved end residues are part of each CDR3. A D gene is named only where the DNA matches it firmly. The size field is filled for only some rows; it gives once, few, many or a size class.

j_call v_call cdr3_length clone_size d_call cdr3_aa cdr3_nt
TRBJ1-1 TRBV5-6 16 - - CASSFPTVLGDTEAFF TGTGCCAGCAGCTTTCCCACAGTATTAGGGGACACTGAAGCTTTCTTT
TRBJ2-7 TRBV6-5 14 - TRBD1 CASTTDRFTYEQYF TGTGCCAGCACCACGGACAGGTTTACCTACGAGCAGTACTTC
TRBJ1-2 TRBV20-1 14 - - CSASKQVDTDGYTF TGCAGTGCTAGTAAGCAGGTCGATACGGATGGCTACACCTTC
TRBJ2-5 TRBV30 14 - - CAWSVTAGQSTQYF TGTGCCTGGAGTGTAACGGCAGGACAATCGACCCAGTACTTC
TRBJ2-2 TRBV7-8 15 - - CASSFSRGNTGELFF TGTGCCAGCAGCTTTTCCAGGGGGAACACCGGGGAGCTGTTTTTT
TRBJ1-2 TRBV12-3/TRBV12-4 13 - - CASSLKDTYGYTF TGTGCCAGCAGTTTAAAGGACACCTATGGCTACACCTTC
TRBJ1-2 TRBV2 13 - - CASRYETASGYTF TGTGCCAGCAGATACGAGACGGCCTCTGGCTACACCTTC
TRBJ2-2 TRBV15 15 - TRBD2 CATSPAGGRRGELFF TGTGCCACCAGCCCAGCGGGGGGAAGGAGAGGGGAGCTGTTTTTT
TRBJ1-6 TRBV5-4 16 - TRBD1 CASSPGDRGPNSPLHF TGTGCCAGCAGCCCCGGGGACAGGGGGCCAAATTCACCCCTCCACTTT
TRBJ1-2 TRBV5-1 14 - - CASSFGAGVYGYTF TGCGCCAGCAGCTTCGGGGCAGGGGTGTATGGCTACACCTTC
TRBJ1-2 TRBV27 14 - TRBD1 CASTYRGLLDGYTF TGTGCCAGCACTTACAGGGGGCTCTTGGATGGCTACACCTTC
TRBJ2-7 TRBV27 13 - - CASSLAISYEQYF TGTGCCAGCAGTTTAGCCATTTCCTACGAGCAGTACTTC
TRBJ1-1 TRBV3-1/TRBV3-2 15 - TRBD1 CASSRAGTGGTEAFF TGTGCCAGCAGCCGAGCCGGGACAGGGGGCACTGAAGCTTTCTTT
TRBJ1-2 TRBV27 14 few TRBD1 CASSFGRGLYGYTF TGTGCCAGCAGTTTCGGCAGGGGGCTTTATGGCTACACCTTC
TRBJ2-7 TRBV7-2 14 - - CASSLYTDSYEQYF TGTGCCAGCAGCCTTTATACCGATTCCTACGAGCAGTACTTC
TRBJ2-3 TRBV4-2 16 - TRBD2 CASSQDYAGGTDTQYF TGTGCCAGCAGCCAGGACTACGCGGGGGGCACAGATACGCAGTATTTT
TRBJ2-5 TRBV5-1 15 - - CASSLGGTVQETQYF TGCGCCAGCAGCTTGGGGGGGACGGTGCAAGAGACCCAGTACTTC
TRBJ2-7 TRBV5-6 16 - - CASSFGSPRGNYEQYF TGTGCCAGCAGCTTCGGTTCCCCGAGGGGTAACTACGAGCAGTACTTC
TRBJ2-7 TRBV5-1 14 - - CASSPGTRIYEQYF TGCGCCAGCAGCCCCGGGACTCGAATCTACGAGCAGTACTTC
TRBJ2-7 TRBV11-2 14 - - CASSLSPRLDEQYF TGTGCCAGCAGCTTAAGTCCCCGCCTTGACGAGCAGTACTTC
TRBJ1-2 TRBV2 13 - - CASSEVTTDGYTF TGTGCCAGCAGTGAAGTAACAACAGATGGCTACACCTTC
TRBJ1-1 TRBV11-2 12 once - CASSSHRNEAFF TGTGCCAGCAGCTCACATCGGAATGAAGCTTTCTTT
TRBJ1-2 TRBV5-1 13 - - CASSLRPLYGYTF TGCGCCAGCAGCTTGCGACCGCTCTATGGCTACACCTTC
TRBJ1-2 TRBV6-2/TRBV6-3 15 - - CASSEKDRTNYGYTF TGTGCCAGCAGTGAGAAAGACAGGACTAACTATGGCTACACCTTC
TRBJ1-6 TRBV6-6 16 once - CASSYGLGDGYSPLHF TGTGCCAGCAGTTACGGCTTGGGGGACGGATATTCACCCCTCCACTTT
TRBJ1-5 TRBV10-3 12 once - CAIKEGNQPQHF TGTGCCATCAAGGAGGGAAATCAGCCCCAGCATTTT
TRBJ1-3 TRBV6-6 15 - - CASRQHPTEGNTIYF TGTGCCAGCAGACAACATCCGACCGAAGGAAACACCATATATTTT
TRBJ2-5 TRBV6-6 17 - - CASSPGEGQLLQETQYF TGTGCCAGCAGTCCGGGAGAGGGCCAACTTCTCCAAGAGACCCAGTACTTC
TRBJ2-2 TRBV29-1 13 - - CSARDRNTGELFF TGCAGCGCGCGGGACAGGAACACCGGGGAGCTGTTTTTT
TRBJ2-1 TRBV4-2 16 - TRBD2 CASSHGDGGAFNEQFF TGTGCCAGCAGCCATGGGGACGGGGGGGCGTTCAATGAGCAGTTCTTC
TRBJ2-7 TRBV7-2 14 - TRBD1 CASSLDRGKYEQYF TGTGCCAGCAGCCTCGACAGGGGGAAGTACGAGCAGTACTTC
TRBJ2-5 TRBV12-3/TRBV12-4 13 - TRBD2 CASSLSGVETQYF TGTGCCAGCAGTTTAAGCGGGGTTGAGACCCAGTACTTC
TRBJ1-2 TRBV19 11 few - CATRTVYGYTF TGTGCCACCCGGACAGTCTATGGCTACACCTTC
TRBJ1-3 TRBV7-9 19 - TRBD1 CASSPWTGGFSRSGNTIYF TGTGCCAGCAGCCCCTGGACAGGGGGCTTTTCCCGTTCTGGAAACACCATATATTTT
TRBJ1-3 TRBV7-9 15 - - CASSSPSLSGNTIYF TGTGCCAGCAGCTCCCCAAGCCTCTCTGGAAACACCATATATTTT
TRBJ1-5 TRBV20-1 15 - - CSASQGFYSNQPQHF TGCAGTGCTAGTCAGGGGTTTTATAGCAATCAGCCCCAGCATTTT
TRBJ1-1 TRBV7-9 15 - - CASSPLGTPNTEAFF TGTGCCAGCAGCCCCCTCGGGACGCCGAACACTGAAGCTTTCTTT
TRBJ2-4 TRBV19 13 - TRBD2 CASSIGREDIQYF TGTGCCAGTAGTATAGGACGGGAGGACATTCAGTACTTC
TRBJ1-6 TRBV5-6 17 - TRBD1 CASSFRGTSSYNSPLHF TGTGCCAGCAGCTTCAGGGGGACTAGCTCCTATAATTCACCCCTCCACTTT
TRBJ2-2 TRBV9 17 - TRBD1 CASSVVPGGDSGGELFF TGTGCCAGCAGCGTAGTTCCAGGGGGCGATTCCGGCGGGGAGCTGTTTTTT
TRBJ1-2 TRBV30 12 - - CAWSIQGYGYTF TGTGCCTGGAGTATTCAGGGGTATGGCTACACCTTC
TRBJ2-2 TRBV13 16 - - CASSLSGVGVTGELFF TGTGCCAGCAGCTTATCCGGGGTTGGGGTCACCGGGGAGCTGTTTTTT
TRBJ1-5 TRBV19 15 - - CASSITGSSNQPQHF TGTGCCAGTAGTATTACCGGTTCTAGCAATCAGCCCCAGCATTTT
TRBJ1-1 TRBV6-6 9 once - CASRGDAFF TGTGCCAGCAGAGGGGACGCTTTCTTT
TRBJ1-5 TRBV7-8 16 - - CASSLVLGRSNQPQHF TGTGCCAGCAGCTTAGTGCTGGGACGTAGCAATCAGCCCCAGCATTTT
TRBJ2-5 TRBV30 13 - - CAWIQPGQETQYF TGTGCCTGGATTCAACCAGGCCAAGAGACCCAGTACTTC
TRBJ1-6 TRBV2 15 - - CASSEQDSSNSPLHF TGTGCCAGCAGTGAGCAGGACAGTTCCAATTCACCCCTCCACTTT
TRBJ1-2 TRBV19 14 - - CASSITELNYGYTF TGTGCCAGTAGTATCACCGAGCTTAACTATGGCTACACCTTC
TRBJ2-7 TRBV14 12 - - CASSDAWEEQYF TGTGCCAGCAGCGATGCTTGGGAGGAGCAGTACTTC
TRBJ2-1 TRBV19 12 - - CASSIQLGEQFF TGTGCCAGTAGTATACAATTGGGTGAGCAGTTCTTC
TRBJ2-1 TRBV2 10 once - CASMGYEQFF TGTGCCAGCATGGGGTATGAGCAGTTCTTC
TRBJ2-1 TRBV5-6 13 - - CASSGTTDNEQFF TGTGCCAGCAGCGGAACGACGGACAATGAGCAGTTCTTC
TRBJ2-1 TRBV10-2 14 - - CASSEDRGGNEQFF TGCGCCAGCAGTGAGGATAGGGGAGGCAATGAGCAGTTCTTC
TRBJ1-1 TRBV2 13 - - CARKLDGNTEAFF TGTGCCAGAAAATTGGACGGGAACACTGAAGCTTTCTTT
TRBJ1-2 TRBV19 12 few - CASSALYYGYTF TGTGCCAGTAGTGCCCTCTACTATGGCTACACCTTC